The following is a T cell receptor (beta chain) sequence with its context. Its cognate antigen has yet to be identified. Given a much more abundant clone one base away, this may be a read error. The library was produced with 5' RACE. For sequencing, an Illumina HiSeq 2500 was employed. A second PCR of roughly 6 to 11 cycles was performed with a sample-barcoded 5' primer and a J-beta primer mix. A template-switch 5' adaptor carrying 12 random nucleotides introduced a unique molecular identifier onto each TCR beta cDNA molecule. At least 2.5 million CDR3-containing paired-end reads were obtained from each sample. The Mint cDNA synthesis kit, primed by a TRBC-specific oligonucleotide, was used to synthesize first-strand cDNA from all RNA. After uracil-DNA glycosylase treatment, a first 18-cycle PCR used universal primers M1SS and BC2_uni_R on all cDNA. In the source study's methods: Normalization of each sample was performed by random selection of 1 million high-quality reads, each carrying a distinct molecular identifier. Reads sharing molecular identifiers were discarded rather than binned into consensus sequences. CDR3 identification, clonotype clustering and error correction used MiTCR with a Q25 quality threshold and the strictest error-elimination algorithm. Lower-bound total TCR beta diversity was estimated with a nonparametric unseen species model using Euler transformation. TCRdb cleaned the public reads at Q25 with fastp, built clones with MiXCR and kept in-frame beta chains. When rows share a CDR3 protein, they turn into one entry using the most common DNA and genes. TCRdb's processing, not the study's, gives the V and J calls here. Recorded for this sample are under 950,000 distinct CDR3 sequences; approximately 21% of them occurred a single time. 22% of the sample lies in the top ten.

The donors were a few dozen Caucasian individuals from Russia, aged roughly 6 to 90 years, who were systemically healthy. Approximately 10 milliliters of peripheral blood were collected from each donor into EDTA-treated Vacutainer tubes. Ficoll-Paque density-gradient centrifugation was used to isolate PBMCs, with at least 6 million obtained per sample. Trizol reagent was used to extract total RNA from the PBMCs, yielding at least 6 micrograms per sample. For every donor, flow cytometry on a PBMC aliquot measured the percentage of naive CD45RAhigh/CD27high T cells. From cysteine to phenylalanine, the CDR3 is 18 amino acids long. Solely the CDR3 DNA is kept, with 54 bases framed from the first base. The germline V gene provides CDR1 KGHDR and CDR2 SFDVKD. Germline trimming: 5 bases from V, 2 bases from J; junction bases outside gene matches: 9. This sample was taken from a study of blood T cells in healthy people across ages (dated by TCRdb to 2014 to 2015). Some background on the complete study: In model experiments, roughly one uniquely barcoded TCR beta cDNA molecule per two T cells was captured by template switching. The study measured age-related changes in TCR beta repertoire diversity using deep sequencing normalized with unique cDNA molecular identifiers. The study analyzed two additional independent replicas of 1 million unique cDNA reads from the same blood draw for two donors, one aged 18 to 29 and one aged 80 or older. To avoid experimental bias, donors of different ages were distributed randomly across sequencing lanes. The donors were split into four age groups: young (average about 16 years), middle-aged (around 40), aged (about 56) and long-lived (about 74).

General study outcomes and caveats: Compared with the aged group, the long-lived group had more naive CD4+ T cells, fewer expanded clones and increased TCR diversity, suggesting age selection. Observed TCR beta diversity correlated strongly with the percentage of naive T cells measured by flow cytometry. Bulk unsorted PBMC profiling prevented conclusive comparison of naive and antigen-experienced compartments. As age increased, observed TCR beta diversity per million T cells dropped in a roughly linear way, and a significant reduction was already evident by age 40. Estimates of total diversity based on one million sequenced T cells were considered lower bounds and underestimates. The CMV infection status of donors was not known, potentially confounding age-related changes in expanded clonotypes.

The receptor comes from a man between 70 and 80 years old in good health. Sequenced material: blood. The V gene is TRBV24-1 and the J gene is TRBJ2-6; TRBD1 matches 9 bases in the middle. The CDR3 protein is CATSGAGTGNPGANVLTF. The nucleotide sequence is TGTGCCACCAGTGGTGCCGGGACAGGGAATCCTGGGGCCAACGTCCTGACTTTC.